The 25 T cell receptor beta chains below all came from one sample that was sequenced in a study of blood T cell repertoires in COVID-19. TCRdb's table, derived via immunoSEQ multiplex PCR, lists solely in-frame clones and lacks some. Among some 72,000 clones, around nine tenths were seen once, and the ten largest hold less than 0.65%. The sequencing sample was made of peripheral blood. The receptors stem from a man in his sixties with acute or convalescent COVID-19.

V gene TRBV5-1 combines with J gene TRBJ1-1; 7 nucleotides line up with TRBD1. The CDR3 is 16 residues long. The J segment lost 0 bases and the V segment lost 3 bases, leaving 8 bases of the junction unmatched. Looked up from germline, CDR1 is SGHRS and CDR2 is YFSETQ. CDR3 sequence (DNA): TGCGCCAGCAGCTCCACAGGGGCTGGGATGAACACTGAAGCTTTCTTT. Its translation is CASSSTGAGMNTEAFF.

The chain is built from TRBV5-1 and TRBJ2-3; 7 bases line up with TRBD2. V dropped 3 bases and J dropped 4; count of bases not matched to a gene: 2. CDR1 SGHRS and CDR2 YFSETQ come from the germline V gene. The CDR3 is 13 amino acids. CDR3 loop: CASSSGGSDTQYF. For the CDR3, the DNA is TGCGCCAGCAGCTCGGGAGGATCAGATACGCAGTATTTT.

The chain joins TRBV19 to TRBJ2-5, with 7 bases aligning to TRBD2. V lost 5 bases, J lost 3 bases, and 15 bases stayed unmatched. The germline gives CDR1 LNHDA, CDR2 SQIVND (reference sequence). There are 17 residues in the CDR3. The CDR3 DNA sequence: TGTGCCAGTAGTCTCTCCGGGCGGGAGTGGGCGGAAGAGACCCAGTACTTC. Protein: CASSLSGREWAEETQYF.

Points on this clone: It is likely a read error, because the conserved phenylalanine at the end of the CDR3 is missing. No DNA is shown, since the ends of the CDR3 on it are uncertain; the CDR3 is the one TCRdb lists. The chain combines TRBV5-5 with TRBJ1-5. The CDR3 totals 9 residues, both ends included. Germline CDR1 reads SGHKS; CDR2 reads YYEKEE (reference sequence). CDR3: CASSPIRRG.

V is TRBV27 and J is TRBJ1-2; the match to TRBD1 covers 9 bases. CDR3 length: 17 amino acids. The trim removed 0 bases at V and 5 bases at J, leaving 10 bases unmatched. In germline, CDR1 is MNHEY, CDR2 SMNVEV (reference sequence). The chain's CDR3 is CASSLSWTGEGRYGYTF. CDR3 DNA: TGTGCCAGCAGTTTATCGTGGACAGGGGAAGGGAGATATGGCTACACCTTC.

The chain employs TRBV29-1 and TRBJ2-1, with 10 bases that match TRBD1. This CDR3 has 17 amino acids. Germline V gene lookup returns CDR1 SQVTM and CDR2 ANQGSEA. The ends lost 7 bases at V and 5 bases at J; junction bases unmatched: 17. Here the CDR3 DNA reads TGCAGCGCCACACCGGGACAGGGGTGGAGTAGCCACAATGAGCAGTTCTTC. It translates to CSATPGQGWSSHNEQFF.

The chain combines TRBV12-3 or TRBV12-4 with TRBJ2-1; D possibly corresponds to TRBD1 (6 bases). The CDR3 is 13 amino acids. Trimming cost V 4 bases and J 3 bases, with 7 bases left between them. CDR3 protein: CASSSGVYNEQFF. In nucleotides, the CDR3 is TGTGCCAGCAGTTCAGGGGTCTACAATGAGCAGTTCTTC.

This sequence joins TRBV7-9 and TRBJ1-2; 7 positions agree with TRBD1. Trimming cost V 5 bases and J 2 bases; bases outside gene matches: 8. The CDR3 totals 15 residues. The germline V gene has CDR1 SEHNR and CDR2 FQNEAQ (reference sequence). CDR3 bases: TGTGCCAGCAGCCCCGGGACAGCTTTCAACTATGGCTACACCTTC. It codes for CASSPGTAFNYGYTF.

V gene TRBV3-1 (or the pseudogene TRBV3-2) combines with J gene TRBJ1-6; possibly TRBD1 for D (6 bases). The CDR3 runs to 16 residues. Per germline, CDR1 LGHDT and CDR2 YNNKEL (reference sequence). The germline V and J ends were trimmed by 3 bases and 7 bases, with 16 bases remaining between them. As DNA, the CDR3 is TGTGCCAGCAGCCAGGGGGCCGTTCTGCGCAATTCACCCCTCCACTTT. This gives the protein CASSQGAVLRNSPLHF.

V gene TRBV10-1 combines with J gene TRBJ2-5, with TRBD2 as a possible D gene (5 bases). V gave up 0 bases and J gave up 2 bases, with 16 bases separating them. The CDR3 is made up of 17 amino acids. Germline assignment: CDR1 WNHNN and CDR2 SYGVQD (reference sequence). CDR3 loop: CASSESSTGMQQETQYF. DNA for the CDR3: TGCGCCAGCAGTGAGTCTTCAACCGGGATGCAGCAAGAGACCCAGTACTTC.

The CDR3 nucleotides are TGTGCTACCGAAGGGGGGGAGACTAACTATGGCTACACCTTC. Protein sequence: CATEGGETNYGYTF. The rearrangement links TRBV7-9 to TRBJ1-2, with D possibly matching TRBD1 (6 bases). Per germline, CDR1 SEHNR and CDR2 FQNEAQ (reference sequence). The CDR3 has 14 residues. Drawing the rest from reference TRBV7-9 and TRBJ1-2, the complete variable domain is DTGVSQNPRHKITKRGQNVTFRCDPISEHNRLYWYRQTLGQGPEFLTYFQNEAQLEKSRLLSDRFSAERPKGSFSTLEIQRTEQGDSAMYLCATEGGETNYGYTFGSGTRLTVV.

The V call is TRBV30, the J call TRBJ1-2; no definite D call. The CDR3 covers 13 residues. CDR1 is GTSNPN and CDR2 is SVGIG in the germline V gene (reference sequence). V was pared by 0 bases and J by 6 bases, with 11 bases between. The CDR3 DNA reads TGTGCCTGGAGTGTATTGGCCGGGAATGGCTACACCTTC. Translating gives CAWSVLAGNGYTF. The complete variable domain, with remaining parts taken from reference TRBV30 and TRBJ1-2, reads SQTIHQWPATLVQPVGSPLSLECTVEGTSNPNLYWYRQAAGRGLQLLFYSVGIGQISSEVPQNLSASRPQDRQFILSSKKLLLSDSGFYLCAWSVLAGNGYTFGSGTRLTVV.

The chain joins TRBV24-1 to TRBJ2-3, with D possibly TRBD2 on 5 matching bases. Looked up from germline, CDR1 is KGHDR and CDR2 is SFDVKD. Trimming took 3 bases from V and 6 from J, leaving 15 bases between them. The CDR3 contains 15 residues. The DNA for the CDR3 is TGTGCCACCAGTGATCCTACACAAGGAGGCGATACGCAGTATTTT. Its protein is CATSDPTQGGDTQYF.

J is TRBJ1-1 and V is TRBV12-3 or TRBV12-4; 10 positions agree with TRBD1. Losses at the gene ends were 6 bases for V and 6 bases for J; bases not matched to a gene: 4. The CDR3 covers 13 residues. CDR3 sequence (DNA): TGTGCCAGCAGCCGACAGGGGGCATCTGAAGCTTTCTTT. This gives the protein CASSRQGASEAFF.

This chain connects TRBV6-6 to TRBJ1-1; D may be TRBD1 (6 bases). CDR1 is MNHNY, CDR2 SVGAGI, per germline (reference sequence). V was trimmed by 8 bases and J by 5 bases, leaving 18 bases between them. The CDR3 consists of 14 residues. CDR3 DNA sequence: TGTGCCAGCGGGGGGGGCTGTGTTAAGACTGAAGCTTTCTTT. It codes for CASGGGCVKTEAFF.

The genes are TRBV29-1 and TRBJ1-4; TRBD1 aligns across 9 bases. This CDR3 contains 13 residues. V trimming: 4 bases; J trimming: 7 bases; junction bases outside the gene matches: 4. Germline V gene lookup returns CDR1 SQVTM and CDR2 ANQGSEA. The CDR3 reads CSVGGQGTEKLFF. The CDR3 region has the DNA TGCAGCGTTGGGGGACAGGGTACTGAAAAACTGTTTTTT.

This clone was seen only once. This rearrangement joins TRBV28 to TRBJ2-7, with D hard to call. Germline assignment: CDR1 MDHEN and CDR2 SYDVKM. CDR3 size: 11 residues. V was pared by 4 bases and J by 3 bases, with 4 bases between. CDR3 sequence (DNA): TGTGCCAGCAGTTCAGACTACGAGCAGTACTTC. This sequence encodes CASSSDYEQYF.

The chain is built from TRBV29-1 and TRBJ2-2, with D tentatively TRBD2 (5 bases). Germline V lookup: CDR1 SQVTM, CDR2 ANQGSEA. Trimming removed 4 bases at V and 2 bases at J, with 11 bases between. CDR3 length: 14 residues. The CDR3 protein is CSVGRGINTGELFF. CDR3 DNA: TGCAGCGTTGGTCGGGGTATAAACACCGGGGAGCTGTTTTTT.

The chain carries TRBV5-1 and TRBJ2-5; D is perhaps TRBD2 (5 bases). Germline V gene lookup returns CDR1 SGHRS and CDR2 YFSETQ. The CDR3 is 17 residues long. V was clipped by 3 bases and J by 2 bases, with 20 bases between them. In DNA form, the CDR3 reads TGCGCCAGCAGCTCGGGAACGCGGAGTCGAGGTCAAGAGACCCAGTACTTC. Residues: CASSSGTRSRGQETQYF.

This chain connects TRBV4-2 to TRBJ2-5, with TRBD2 identical over 7 bases. The germline V gene encodes CDR1 LGHNA and CDR2 YNFKEQ. This CDR3 is built from 16 residues. Unmatched junction bases numbered 10, after V lost 4 bases and J lost 2 bases. CDR3 nucleotide sequence: TGTGCCAGCAGCCCGCTGCTTGCGGGAGCTCAAGAGACCCAGTACTTC. Residues: CASSPLLAGAQETQYF.

This clone was counted a single time. The chain recombines TRBV4-2 with TRBJ2-7, with TRBD2 identical over 13 bases. CDR3 length: 16 amino acids. Germline lookup yields CDR1 LGHNA and CDR2 YNFKEQ. V was pared by 4 bases and J by 4 bases, with 7 bases of the junction left unmatched. CDR3 sequence: CASSPWTSGGTYEQYF. CDR3 in DNA: TGTGCCAGCAGCCCGTGGACTAGCGGGGGTACTTACGAGCAGTACTTC.

The chain is built from TRBV11-2 and TRBJ2-3; 7 bases agree with TRBD1. The CDR3 has 16 residues. The junction had 8 bases not matched to a gene; V was cut back by 3 bases and J by 2 bases. Germline CDR1 reads SGHAT; CDR2 reads FQNNGV. Here the CDR3 reads CASSFSTGASTDTQYF. The CDR3 coding sequence is TGTGCCAGCAGCTTTAGTACAGGGGCCTCCACAGATACGCAGTATTTT.

The chain recombines TRBV19 with TRBJ1-4; D remains ambiguous. Trimming took off 3 bases at V and 0 bases at J, with 8 bases between the two ends. The CDR3 totals 15 residues. CDR1 is LNHDA and CDR2 is SQIVND in the germline V gene (reference sequence). CDR3 residues: CASSIDGATNEKLFF. Written as DNA, the CDR3 is TGTGCCAGTAGTATCGACGGGGCAACTAATGAAAAACTGTTTTTT.

The V call is TRBV11-2, the J call TRBJ1-1, with TRBD1 matching 8 bases. The junction had 9 bases not matched to a gene; V was cut back by 2 bases and J by 1 base. Germline V lookup: CDR1 SGHAT, CDR2 FQNNGV. The CDR3 is 17 residues long. CDR3 protein: CASSLQDRVEENTEAFF. In DNA form, the CDR3 reads TGTGCCAGCAGCTTACAGGACAGGGTGGAGGAGAACACTGAAGCTTTCTTT.

The chain employs TRBV6-5 and TRBJ2-2; TRBD1 aligns across 7 bases. This CDR3 region has 15 residues. Germline lookup yields CDR1 MNHEY and CDR2 SVGAGI. Trimming at V came to 2 bases and at J to 6 bases, leaving 6 bases not matched to a gene. The DNA for the CDR3 is TGTGCCAGCAGTTACGTGAGACAGGGATCCGGGGAGCTGTTTTTT. This sequence encodes CASSYVRQGSGELFF.